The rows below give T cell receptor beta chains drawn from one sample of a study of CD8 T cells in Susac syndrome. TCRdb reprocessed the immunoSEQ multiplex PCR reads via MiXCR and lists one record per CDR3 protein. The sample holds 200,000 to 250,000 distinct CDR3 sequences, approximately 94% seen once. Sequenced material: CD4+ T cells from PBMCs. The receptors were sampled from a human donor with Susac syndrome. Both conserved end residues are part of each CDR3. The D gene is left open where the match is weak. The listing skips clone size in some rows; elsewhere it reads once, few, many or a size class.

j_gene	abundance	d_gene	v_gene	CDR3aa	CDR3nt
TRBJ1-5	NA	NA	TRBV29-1	CSVESGRDQPQHF	TGCAGCGTTGAATCCGGTCGAGACCAGCCCCAGCATTTT
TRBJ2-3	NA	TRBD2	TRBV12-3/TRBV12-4	CASGRGGEADTQYF	TGTGCCAGCGGTCGCGGGGGAGAGGCAGATACGCAGTATTTT
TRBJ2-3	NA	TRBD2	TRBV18	CASSPPPGGRDTQYF	TGTGCCAGCTCACCACCGCCGGGGGGGCGAGATACGCAGTATTTT
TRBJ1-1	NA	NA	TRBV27	CASLGSTYTEAFF	TGTGCCAGCCTAGGGTCTACCTACACTGAAGCTTTCTTT
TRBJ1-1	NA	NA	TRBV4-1	CASSQGQETGLAEAFF	TGCGCCAGCAGCCAAGGACAAGAGACCGGGTTGGCTGAAGCTTTCTTT
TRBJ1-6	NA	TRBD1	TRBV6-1	CASRPTGHRAYNSPLHF	TGTGCCAGCAGGCCGACAGGGCATCGGGCCTATAATTCACCCCTCCACTTT
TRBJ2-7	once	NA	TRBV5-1	CASSLVSTGSSYEQYF	TGCGCCAGCAGCTTGGTTTCAACAGGGAGCTCCTACGAGCAGTACTTC
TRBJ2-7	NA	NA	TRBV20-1	CSASPNLVGVSYEQYF	TGCAGTGCTAGCCCCAATCTCGTAGGCGTTTCCTACGAGCAGTACTTC
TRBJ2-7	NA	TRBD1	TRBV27	CASSSWDRVHEQYF	TGTGCCAGCAGTTCATGGGACAGGGTCCACGAGCAGTACTTC
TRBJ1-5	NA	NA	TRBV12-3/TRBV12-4	CASSTSGASNQPQHF	TGTGCCAGCAGTACCTCAGGGGCGAGTAATCAGCCCCAGCATTTT
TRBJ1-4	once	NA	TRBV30	CAWNHGDRDEKLFF	TGTGCCTGGAATCATGGGGATCGGGATGAAAAACTGTTTTTT
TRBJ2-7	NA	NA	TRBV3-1	CASSRTGEQYF	TGTGCCAGCAGCCGAACTGGGGAGCAGTACTTC
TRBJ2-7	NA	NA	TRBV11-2	CASSSDRGRSYEQYF	TGTGCCAGCAGCTCGGACCGGGGCCGTTCTTACGAGCAGTACTTC
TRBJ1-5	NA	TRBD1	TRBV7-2	CASSGTVNQPQHF	TGTGCCAGCAGTGGGACAGTCAATCAGCCCCAGCATTTT
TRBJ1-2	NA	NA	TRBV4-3	CASSQDRQGEVYGYTF	TGCGCCAGCAGCCAAGATAGGCAGGGCGAAGTCTATGGCTACACCTTC
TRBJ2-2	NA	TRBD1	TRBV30	CAWSTGTVSNTGELFF	TGTGCCTGGAGCACCGGGACAGTCTCGAACACCGGGGAGCTGTTTTTT
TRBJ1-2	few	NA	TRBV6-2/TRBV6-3	CASRRQGLGDGYTF	TGTGCCAGCAGGCGACAAGGACTGGGCGATGGCTACACCTTC
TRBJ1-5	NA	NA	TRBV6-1	CASTPVGGAGNQPQHF	TGTGCCAGCACCCCCGTCGGGGGGGCTGGCAATCAGCCCCAGCATTTT
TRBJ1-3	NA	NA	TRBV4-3	CASSQDLRPQAGNTIYF	TGCGCCAGCAGCCAAGACCTGCGGCCCCAGGCGGGAAACACCATATATTTT
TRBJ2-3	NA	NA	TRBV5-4	CASSLSPGVSTDTQYF	TGTGCCAGCAGCCTCTCCCCGGGGGTTAGCACAGATACGCAGTATTTT
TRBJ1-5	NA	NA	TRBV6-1	CASRKQGPQHF	TGTGCCAGCAGAAAACAGGGACCCCAGCATTTT
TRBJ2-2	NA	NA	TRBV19	CASSISPGNTGELFF	TGTGCCAGTAGTATCTCTCCGGGGAACACCGGGGAGCTGTTTTTT
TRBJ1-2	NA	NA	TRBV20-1	CSARLGTGYTF	TGCAGTGCTAGGCTCGGGACGGGCTACACCTTC
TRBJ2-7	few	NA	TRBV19	CASSLQRSYEQYF	TGTGCCAGTAGTTTGCAGAGATCCTACGAGCAGTACTTC
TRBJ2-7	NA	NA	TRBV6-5	CASRSQTGEQYF	TGTGCCAGCCGATCTCAGACGGGCGAGCAGTACTTC
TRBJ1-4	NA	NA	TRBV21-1	CASSNSWGSNEKLFF	TGTGCCAGCAGCAACTCCTGGGGATCTAATGAAAAACTGTTTTTT
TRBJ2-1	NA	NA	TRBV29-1	CSASPGRTHEEQFF	TGCAGCGCCTCCCCCGGACGGACTCACGAAGAGCAGTTCTTC
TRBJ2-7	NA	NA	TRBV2	CASSDQGSAYEQYF	TGTGCCAGCAGTGATCAGGGGTCGGCCTACGAGCAGTACTTC
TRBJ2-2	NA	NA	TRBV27	CASSLSTSTGELFF	TGTGCCAGCAGTTTATCCACATCCACCGGGGAGCTGTTTTTT
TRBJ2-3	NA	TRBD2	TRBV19	CASGLAVSTDTQYF	TGTGCCAGCGGACTAGCAGTAAGCACAGATACGCAGTATTTT
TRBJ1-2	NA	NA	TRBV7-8	CASSRDDRTFYGYTF	TGTGCCAGCAGCCGGGACGACAGGACCTTCTATGGCTACACCTTC
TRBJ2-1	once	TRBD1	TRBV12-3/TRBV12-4	CASSSGGHYNEQFF	TGTGCCAGCAGTTCAGGGGGACATTACAATGAGCAGTTCTTC
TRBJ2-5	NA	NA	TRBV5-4	CASSMRDHQETQYF	TGTGCCAGCAGCATGAGGGACCACCAAGAGACCCAGTACTTC
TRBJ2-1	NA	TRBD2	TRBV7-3	CASSLASGMDEQFF	TGTGCCAGCAGTCTGGCTAGCGGGATGGATGAGCAGTTCTTC
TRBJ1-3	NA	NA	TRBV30	CAWRPGNSGNTIYF	TGTGCCTGGAGGCCGGGAAACTCTGGAAACACCATATATTTT
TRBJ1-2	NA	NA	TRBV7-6	CASSLARTVDYGYTF	TGTGCCAGCAGCTTAGCCCGGACAGTAGACTATGGCTACACCTTC
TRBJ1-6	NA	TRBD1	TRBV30	CAWNYGTENSPLHF	TGTGCCTGGAATTACGGGACAGAGAATTCACCCCTCCACTTT